A selection of T cell receptor beta chains follows, all from one sample in a study of brain T cells in children with intractable seizures. Sequencing used immunoSEQ multiplex PCR; TCRdb keeps in-frame clones, though not all of them. The repertoire holds hundreds of thousands of clones, over 90% seen once, with roughly 5.8% in the top ten. The sample was peripheral blood, taken about 5 months after surgery. These receptors were collected from a boy under two years old with tuberous sclerosis and intractable seizures. Both conserved end residues are part of each CDR3. Fields, in order: clone size, J gene, V gene, D gene, CDR3 protein, CDR3 DNA. The D gene is left open where the match is weak. For some rows the clone size is stated as once, few or many, or as a class when expanded; others skip it.

>.|TRBJ1-1|TRBV7-9|.
CASSSQDREAFF
TGTGCCAGCAGCTCGCAAGACAGGGAAGCTTTCTTT
>.|TRBJ1-5|TRBV30|TRBD1
CAWSTRTGGWSNQPQHF
TGTGCCTGGAGTACGAGGACAGGGGGCTGGAGCAATCAGCCCCAGCATTTT
>.|TRBJ1-5|TRBV28|.
CASSLETASNQPQHF
TGTGCCAGCAGTTTAGAGACAGCTAGCAATCAGCCCCAGCATTTT
>.|TRBJ2-7|TRBV29-1|TRBD1
CSPNGTGGANEQYF
TGCAGCCCAAACGGGACAGGGGGGGCAAACGAGCAGTACTTC
>.|TRBJ1-5|TRBV5-1|.
CASSLVGNQPQHF
TGCGCCAGCAGCTTGGTCGGCAATCAGCCCCAGCATTTT
>.|TRBJ2-2|TRBV3-1/TRBV3-2|TRBD1
CASSQGLGGSYTGELFF
TGTGCCAGCAGCCAAGGCCTAGGGGGCTCATACACCGGGGAGCTGTTTTTT
>few|TRBJ2-7|TRBV7-9|.
CASSITSGLKNF
TGTGCCAGCAGCATTACCTCGGGGCTCAAGAACTTC
>.|TRBJ2-6|TRBV24-1|.
CATRLRGGPSGANVLTF
TGTGCCACCAGGTTAAGGGGGGGACCCTCTGGGGCCAACGTCCTGACTTTC
>.|TRBJ2-7|TRBV27|TRBD2
CASSLGLSSYEQYF
TGTGCCAGCAGTTTGGGACTATCTTCCTACGAGCAGTACTTC
>once|TRBJ1-4|TRBV7-2|TRBD1
CASSLAAGQGNEKLFF
TGTGCCAGCAGCTTAGCGGCCGGACAGGGAAATGAAAAACTGTTTTTT
>once|TRBJ2-7|TRBV11-2|.
CASSSVSRPGGKGYEQYF
TGTGCCAGCAGCTCCGTGTCCCGTCCGGGCGGGAAGGGCTACGAGCAGTACTTC
>once|TRBJ2-7|TRBV4-1|.
CASSQVLRASRLYEQYF
TGCGCCAGCAGCCAAGTCCTTCGCGCCAGCCGCTTATACGAGCAGTACTTC
>.|TRBJ2-5|TRBV29-1|.
CSITRAETQYF
TGCAGTATAACGCGGGCAGAGACCCAGTACTTC
>.|TRBJ1-1|TRBV27|.
CASPGCLYEDTEAFF
TGTGCCAGCCCCGGATGTTTGTATGAGGACACTGAAGCTTTCTTT
>.|TRBJ1-1|TRBV6-1|TRBD1
CASSEITGVYTEAFF
TGTGCCAGCAGTGAAATCACAGGGGTGTACACTGAAGCTTTCTTT
>.|TRBJ2-3|TRBV24-1|.
CATSDLSLGASTDTQYF
TGTGCCACCAGTGATTTGTCCCTCGGCGCCAGCACAGATACGCAGTATTTT
>.|TRBJ1-1|TRBV18|.
CASSNSTDTEAFF
TGTGCCAGCTCAAACTCGACAGACACTGAAGCTTTCTTT
>.|TRBJ2-2|TRBV12-5|TRBD2
CASGDGRERYGELFF
TGTGCTAGTGGGGACGGGCGGGAGCGGTACGGGGAGCTGTTTTTT
>.|TRBJ2-3|TRBV12-3/TRBV12-4|.
CASSLVLKDTQYF
TGTGCCAGCAGTTTAGTATTGAAAGATACGCAGTATTTT
>.|TRBJ1-6|TRBV6-1|.
CASSEGPTGDSPLHF
TGTGCCAGCAGTGAAGGACCCACGGGGGATTCACCCCTCCACTTT
>.|TRBJ2-2|TRBV4-1|.
CASSHGGPARDTGELFF
TGCGCCAGCAGCCATGGGGGGCCCGCAAGGGACACCGGGGAGCTGTTTTTT
>.|TRBJ1-3|TRBV28|.
CASWSSGNTIYF
TGTGCCAGCTGGTCCTCTGGAAACACCATATATTTT
>.|TRBJ1-1|TRBV19|.
CASKRRGGMNTEAFF
TGTGCCAGTAAAAGGCGCGGCGGTATGAACACTGAAGCTTTCTTT
>once|TRBJ2-5|TRBV10-3|TRBD2
CAISEVAAGGETQYF
TGTGCCATCAGTGAGGTCGCAGCGGGAGGAGAGACCCAGTACTTC
>.|TRBJ2-1|TRBV5-4|TRBD2
CASSPPLAGPYNEQFF
TGTGCCAGCAGCCCCCCGCTAGCGGGCCCCTACAATGAGCAGTTCTTC
>.|TRBJ1-1|TRBV10-1|TRBD1
CASQTGEGTEAFF
TGCGCCAGCCAAACAGGGGAAGGCACTGAAGCTTTCTTT
>once|TRBJ1-2|TRBV4-1|.
CASSHPISQGRNGYTF
TGCGCCAGCAGCCACCCGATCTCACAGGGAAGAAATGGCTACACCTTC
>.|TRBJ1-5|TRBV27|.
CASSLFGVGNQPQHF
TGTGCCAGCAGTTTATTCGGGGTAGGCAATCAGCCCCAGCATTTT
>.|TRBJ1-3|TRBV5-1|.
CASSLWGDILGSGNTIYF
TGCGCCAGCAGCTTGTGGGGGGACATCCTGGGCTCTGGAAACACCATATATTTT
>.|TRBJ2-2|TRBV29-1|.
CSVGRTNTGELFF
TGCAGCGTTGGCCGGACTAACACCGGGGAGCTGTTTTTT
>.|TRBJ2-3|TRBV12-3/TRBV12-4|.
CASSLEGHQYF
TGTGCCAGCAGTTTAGAAGGACACCAGTATTTT
>many|TRBJ2-7|TRBV6-1|.
CASSEWLVDYEQYF
TGTGCCAGCAGTGAGTGGCTGGTGGACTACGAGCAGTACTTC
>.|TRBJ1-1|TRBV14|TRBD1
CASSQRQGLDTEAFF
TGTGCCAGCAGCCAACGACAGGGATTGGACACTGAAGCTTTCTTT
>.|TRBJ2-7|TRBV5-4|TRBD2
CASSTSGSYEQYF
TGTGCCAGCAGCACTAGCGGGAGCTACGAGCAGTACTTC
>once|TRBJ1-2|TRBV2|.
CASTVRDGVYGYTF
TGTGCCAGCACGGTCCGGGACGGAGTCTATGGCTACACCTTC
>once|TRBJ1-5|TRBV12-3/TRBV12-4|TRBD1
CASSRTGDQPQHF
TGTGCCAGCAGCCGGACAGGGGATCAGCCCCAGCATTTT
>.|TRBJ1-5|TRBV2|TRBD1
CASSATGAVQPQHF
TGTGCCAGCAGTGCTACAGGGGCGGTTCAGCCCCAGCATTTT